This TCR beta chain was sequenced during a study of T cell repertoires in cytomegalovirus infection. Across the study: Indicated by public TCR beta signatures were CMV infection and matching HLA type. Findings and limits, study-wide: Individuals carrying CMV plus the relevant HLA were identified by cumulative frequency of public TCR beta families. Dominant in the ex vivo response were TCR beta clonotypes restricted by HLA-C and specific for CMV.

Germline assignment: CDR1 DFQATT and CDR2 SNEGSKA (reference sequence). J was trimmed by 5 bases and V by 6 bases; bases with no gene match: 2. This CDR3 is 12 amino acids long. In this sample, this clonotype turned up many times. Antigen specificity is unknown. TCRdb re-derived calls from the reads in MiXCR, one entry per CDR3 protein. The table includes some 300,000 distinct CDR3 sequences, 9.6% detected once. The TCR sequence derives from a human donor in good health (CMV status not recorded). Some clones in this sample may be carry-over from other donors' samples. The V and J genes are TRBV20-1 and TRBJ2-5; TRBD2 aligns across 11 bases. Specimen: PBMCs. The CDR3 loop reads CSATSGGETQYF. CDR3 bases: TGCAGTGCAACTAGCGGGGGTGAGACCCAGTACTTC.